These T cell receptor beta chains were read from a single sample in a study of blood T cells in healthy people across ages. TCRdb reprocessed the 5' RACE reads with MiXCR, giving one entry per CDR3 protein. This table has about 940,000 distinct CDR3 sequences, about 48% appearing once. Sequenced input: blood. These receptors all come from a man aged 25 to 45 in good health. Both conserved end residues are part of each CDR3. The D gene is left open where the match is weak. Some rows mark clone size as missing; the rest say once, few, many or name a class of expanded clone.

TRBD2 | TRBJ2-1 | TRBV29-1 | - | TGCAGCGTAGCCCCCTGGCGGGGGGACAATGAGCAGTTCTTC | CSVAPWRGDNEQFF
- | TRBJ2-7 | TRBV7-2 | many | TGTGCCAGCAGCTTAGGACTCCGGAGGGATCGAGACGAGCAGTACTTC | CASSLGLRRDRDEQYF
TRBD1 | TRBJ2-1 | TRBV28 | few | TGTGCCAGTATGGGACAGGAATACAATGAGCAGTTCTTC | CASMGQEYNEQFF
- | TRBJ1-4 | TRBV7-2 | - | TGTGCCAGCAGCTTAGGATCAACTGGCGCTAATGAAAAACTGTTTTTT | CASSLGSTGANEKLFF
TRBD2 | TRBJ2-3 | TRBV19 | - | TGTGCCAGTAGTGGGCCCGGACTAGGCACAGATACGCAGTATTTT | CASSGPGLGTDTQYF
- | TRBJ1-1 | TRBV12-3/TRBV12-4 | few | TGTGCCAGCAGTCCCGGCGGGGGGCGGACTGAAGCTTTCTTT | CASSPGGGRTEAFF
- | TRBJ2-1 | TRBV7-9 | - | TGTGCCAGCACTCGACCGGCAGGGTACAATGAGCAGTTCTTC | CASTRPAGYNEQFF
- | TRBJ2-3 | TRBV7-4 | - | TGTGCCAGCAGCGCCAGCCAGTCACTTAGCACAGATACGCAGTATTTT | CASSASQSLSTDTQYF
TRBD1 | TRBJ2-1 | TRBV7-9 | - | TGTGCCAGCAGCTTACGACAGGGGACGCCGAGCTCCTACAATGAGCAGTTCTTT | CASSLRQGTPSSYNEQFF
- | TRBJ2-3 | TRBV18 | - | TGTGCCAGCTCACCCAGGAACCCTGGCAGCACAGATACGCAGTATTTT | CASSPRNPGSTDTQYF
- | TRBJ1-2 | TRBV6-5 | - | TGTGCCAGCAGTTACTCAGGGGGAAGAGACTATGGCTACACCTTC | CASSYSGGRDYGYTF
- | TRBJ1-2 | TRBV3-1 | few | TGTGCCAGCAGCCAAGGTCAAGCGGACAGAGCCTATGGCTACACCTTC | CASSQGQADRAYGYTF
- | TRBJ2-5 | TRBV12-3/TRBV12-4 | - | TGTGCCAGCAGACATCAGGACGGTCAAGAGACCCAGTACTTC | CASRHQDGQETQYF
- | TRBJ1-4 | TRBV29-1 | - | TGCAGCGTTGCATCTCGAGGTGGCGGTGAAAAACTGTTTTTT | CSVASRGGGEKLFF
- | TRBJ2-7 | TRBV25-1 | - | TGTGCCAGCAGATCCCTCAGGAAAGACGAGCAGTACTTC | CASRSLRKDEQYF
- | TRBJ1-5 | TRBV28 | - | TGTGCCAGCAGTCTGGAATTGACTCAGCCCCAGCATTTT | CASSLELTQPQHF
TRBD1 | TRBJ1-1 | TRBV6-6 | - | TGTGCCAGCATCCGGGACAGGGGTGTCACTGAAGCTTTCTTT | CASIRDRGVTEAFF
- | TRBJ2-3 | TRBV30 | few | TGTGCCTGGACACCGGGGGATACGCAGTATTTT | CAWTPGDTQYF
- | TRBJ2-1 | TRBV29-1 | - | TGCAGCGTTGCTTCGGACTTCCAGCGCAATGAGCAGTTCTTC | CSVASDFQRNEQFF
TRBD1 | TRBJ2-7 | TRBV7-9 | - | TGTGCCAGCAGCGGACGGGACAGGTTGGAGCAGTACTTC | CASSGRDRLEQYF
- | TRBJ1-4 | TRBV5-6 | - | TGTGCCAGCAGCTGGAGGACGAGAACTAATGAAAAACTGTTTTTT | CASSWRTRTNEKLFF
- | TRBJ2-7 | TRBV7-9 | few | TGTGCCAGCAGCTCCCCTATACCCTACGAGCAGTACTTC | CASSSPIPYEQYF
- | TRBJ2-1 | TRBV29-1 | few | TGCAGCGTTGTTGGCGGAGCCTACAATGAGCAGTTCTTC | CSVVGGAYNEQFF
- | TRBJ1-2 | TRBV5-1 | - | TGCGCCAGCAGCTTGGATTCTTCTAACTATGGCTACACCTTC | CASSLDSSNYGYTF
- | TRBJ2-7 | TRBV7-2 | - | TGTGCCAGCAGCCCCGGGATCAGTAGAGCCTACGAGCAGTACTTC | CASSPGISRAYEQYF
- | TRBJ1-2 | TRBV5-1 | - | TGCGCCAGCAGCTTTAGCTCGGGCCCACCCTATGGCTACACCTTC | CASSFSSGPPYGYTF
- | TRBJ1-1 | TRBV6-6 | once | TGTGCCAGCAGCGCGGGTCCACACACTGAAGCTTTCTTT | CASSAGPHTEAFF
- | TRBJ2-5 | TRBV28 | - | TGTGCCAGCAGTTTATTGGGGGCGAGCGGCCAAGAGACCCAGTACTTC | CASSLLGASGQETQYF
- | TRBJ1-2 | TRBV5-1 | - | TGCGCCAGCAGCCCAGCAAGGGCGACGGGAGGCTACACCTTC | CASSPARATGGYTF
- | TRBJ2-7 | TRBV30 | - | TGTGCCTGGAGTACCGCCTACGAGCAGTACTTC | CAWSTAYEQYF
TRBD1 | TRBJ2-4 | TRBV7-8 | - | TGTGCCAGCAGCTTATACGGGACAGACATTCAGTACTTC | CASSLYGTDIQYF
TRBD2 | TRBJ2-5 | TRBV4-2 | many | TGTGCCAGCAGCCAAGGTGCGGGGGTAGAGACCCAGTACTTC | CASSQGAGVETQYF
TRBD1 | TRBJ1-2 | TRBV9 | - | TGTGCCAGCAGCGTCGGACAGGGGGAACTTCCTAACTATGGCTACACCTTC | CASSVGQGELPNYGYTF
- | TRBJ2-3 | TRBV7-3 | - | TGTGCCAGCAGCTCCCGTCCCTATAGCACAGATACGCAGTATTTT | CASSSRPYSTDTQYF
- | TRBJ2-1 | TRBV12-5 | - | TGTGCTAGTGGTTTGGACGCAAGCTACAATGAGCAGTTCTTC | CASGLDASYNEQFF
- | TRBJ2-3 | TRBV6-5 | - | TGTGCCAGCAGTCGCTCTGACTACTCGATTGGGGATACGCAGTATTTT | CASSRSDYSIGDTQYF
- | TRBJ1-5 | TRBV7-9 | many | TGTGCCAGCAGCTTATATCTGGGGCCCCAGCATTTT | CASSLYLGPQHF
TRBD1 | TRBJ2-6 | TRBV9 | - | TGTGCCAGCAGCCCGTGGACAGGGGGCGCTTCGGCCAACGTCCTGACTTTC | CASSPWTGGASANVLTF
TRBD2 | TRBJ2-3 | TRBV6-5 | - | TGTGCCAGCCGGCGCTTCACGGGGGGGCAGACAGATACGCAGTATTTT | CASRRFTGGQTDTQYF
TRBD1 | TRBJ2-7 | TRBV6-2/TRBV6-3 | many | TGTGCCAGCAGCTATGGACAGGGAACCTCATACGAGCAGTACTTC | CASSYGQGTSYEQYF
- | TRBJ2-6 | TRBV7-9 | - | TGTGCCAGCAGCTTAGCCTGGGCCAACGTCCTGACTTTC | CASSLAWANVLTF
- | TRBJ2-2 | TRBV7-9 | - | TGTGCCAGCATCCTGGGTCAAGGGCCCGGCACCGGGGAGCTGTTTTTT | CASILGQGPGTGELFF
TRBD2 | TRBJ2-1 | TRBV20-1 | few | TGCAGTGCTAGTTCTAGCGGGGGGATTAATGAGCAGTTCTTC | CSASSSGGINEQFF
TRBD1 | TRBJ2-7 | TRBV12-3/TRBV12-4 | - | TGTGCCAGCAGGATACAGGGGTCGGGGGAGCAGTACTTC | CASRIQGSGEQYF
- | TRBJ2-7 | TRBV4-1 | - | TGCGCCAGCAGCCACTCCATAGACGGCTGGTCCTACGAGCAGTACTTC | CASSHSIDGWSYEQYF
- | TRBJ2-5 | TRBV4-3 | - | TGCGCCAGCAGCCAAGATGCCTATCAAGAGACCCAGTACTTC | CASSQDAYQETQYF
- | TRBJ2-5 | TRBV3-1 | few | TGTGCCAGCAGCCAGACGGGGGAAGAGACCCAGTACTTC | CASSQTGEETQYF
TRBD2 | TRBJ2-3 | TRBV6-6 | - | TGTGCCATCGGACTAGCGCTTACCACAGATACGCAGTATTTT | CAIGLALTTDTQYF
- | TRBJ1-5 | TRBV4-1 | - | TGCGCCAGCAGTCAACCCCATGACAGATCTTATAGCAATCAGCCCCAGCATTTT | CASSQPHDRSYSNQPQHF
TRBD1 | TRBJ1-2 | TRBV12-3/TRBV12-4 | - | TGTGCCAGCTCCTACAGGGGGGCTGGCTACACCTTC | CASSYRGAGYTF
- | TRBJ1-2 | TRBV7-2 | - | TGTGCCAGCAGCTTAGGGTTCGGCCAGGGCGGTGGCTACACCTTC | CASSLGFGQGGGYTF
- | TRBJ2-3 | TRBV11-2 | - | TGTGCCAGCAGCACCCGGACAGGGAGGGACACAGATACGCAGTATTTT | CASSTRTGRDTDTQYF
- | TRBJ1-2 | TRBV4-1 | - | TGCGCCAGCAGCCTCGCTGTAAAAGGGGTGGATGGCTACACCTTC | CASSLAVKGVDGYTF
- | TRBJ1-2 | TRBV29-1 | - | TGCAGCGCGGGACGGGAACAGATCCCCCCTTATGGCTACACCTTC | CSAGREQIPPYGYTF